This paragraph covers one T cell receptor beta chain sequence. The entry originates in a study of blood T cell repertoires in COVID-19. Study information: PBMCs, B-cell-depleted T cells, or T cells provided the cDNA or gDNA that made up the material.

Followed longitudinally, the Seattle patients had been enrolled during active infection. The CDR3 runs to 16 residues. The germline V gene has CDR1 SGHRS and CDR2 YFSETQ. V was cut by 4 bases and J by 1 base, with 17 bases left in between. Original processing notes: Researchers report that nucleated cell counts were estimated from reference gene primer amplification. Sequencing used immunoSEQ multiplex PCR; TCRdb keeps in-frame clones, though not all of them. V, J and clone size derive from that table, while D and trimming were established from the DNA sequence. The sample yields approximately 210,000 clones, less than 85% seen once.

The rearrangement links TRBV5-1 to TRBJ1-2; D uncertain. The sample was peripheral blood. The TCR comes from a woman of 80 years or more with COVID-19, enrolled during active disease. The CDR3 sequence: CASSPRVPRFNYGYTF. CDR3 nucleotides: TGCGCCAGCAGCCCCCGGGTCCCTCGATTTAACTATGGCTACACCTTC.